This TCR beta chain comes out of a study of T cell repertoires in aging, cancer and after chemotherapy. Study-wide context: Donor ages fell into six groups from 30 or younger up to 70 or older. Regarding the study as a whole: Untreated cancer patients had significantly lower blood TCR diversity than age-matched healthy donors.

A mixed TRB-A/B primer pool amplified rearranged TRB by multiplex touch-down PCR. From the multiplex PCR reads, TCRdb called clonotypes with MiXCR, one entry per CDR3 protein. The sample includes 2,000 or so distinct CDR3 sequences, 55% of them seen just once. Amplification of TCR beta used genomic DNA extracted from peripheral blood. From germline, CDR1 is DFQATT and CDR2 SNEGSKA (reference sequence). V was clipped by 1 base and J by 0 bases; unmatched bases: 6. The CDR3 spans 15 residues. A note on this clonotype: The target antigen is unknown.

The specimen sequenced was blood. This TCR derives from a human donor with a solid tumor. This chain uses TRBV20-1 with TRBJ2-7; 7 bases line up with TRBD1. CDR3 sequence: CSARVLGTASYEQYF. CDR3 DNA sequence: TGCAGTGCTAGAGTATTGGGGACAGCCTCCTACGAGCAGTACTTC.